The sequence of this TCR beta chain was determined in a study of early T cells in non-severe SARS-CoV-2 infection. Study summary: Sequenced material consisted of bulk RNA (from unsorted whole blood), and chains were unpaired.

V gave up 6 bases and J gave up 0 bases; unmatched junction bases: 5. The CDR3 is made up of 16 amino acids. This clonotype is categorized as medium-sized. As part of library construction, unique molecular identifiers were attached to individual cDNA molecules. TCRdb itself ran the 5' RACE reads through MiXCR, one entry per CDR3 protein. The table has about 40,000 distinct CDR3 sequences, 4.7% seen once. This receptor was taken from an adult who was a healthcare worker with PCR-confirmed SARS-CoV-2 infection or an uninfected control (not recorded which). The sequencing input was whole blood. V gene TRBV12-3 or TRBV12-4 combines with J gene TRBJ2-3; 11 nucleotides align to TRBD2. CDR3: CASSSTSGGSTDTQYF. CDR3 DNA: TGTGCCAGCAGCAGTACTAGCGGGGGAAGCACAGATACGCAGTATTTT.